This is a list of T cell receptor beta chains from one sample in a study of T cells in localized non-small cell lung cancer. Here immunoSEQ multiplex PCR was the method, and the copy in TCRdb shows in-frame clones only, minus some. This sample has about 56,000 clones, with 86% found just once. The sequenced sample was peripheral blood, obtained before any cancer treatment. These receptors were taken from a woman between 40 and 69 years old with stage I lung adenocarcinoma. The CDR3 runs from the conserved cysteine through the conserved F or W. The D gene is left open where the match is weak. Not all rows give a size; the values are once, few, many and, for expanded clones, a class.

j_call clone_size v_call d_call cdr3_nt cdr3_aa
TRBJ1-5 . TRBV9 . TGTGCCAGCAGCGTAGGGGCAGTAAATCAGCCCCAGCATTTT CASSVGAVNQPQHF
TRBJ2-7 . TRBV10-3 . TGTGCCATCAGTGAGGGGACCCATTCTTCGAACGAGCAGTACTTC CAISEGTHSSNEQYF
TRBJ2-1 . TRBV7-9 TRBD1 TGTGCCAGCAGCTTAGTCCTGGGGACAGGGACCTACAATGAGCAGTTCTTC CASSLVLGTGTYNEQFF
TRBJ2-1 . TRBV6-4 . TGTGCCAGCAGTGAACAGGGACGAGGTAACAATGAGCAGTTCTTC CASSEQGRGNNEQFF
TRBJ2-6 once TRBV4-3 . TGCGCCAGCAGCCAAGAGCACAGTTTGCTCTCTGGGGCCAACGTCCTGACTTTC CASSQEHSLLSGANVLTF
TRBJ2-6 once TRBV14 . TGTGCCAGCAGCCAAGGGTCCCAGGGGTTTTTCTCTGGGGCCAACGTCCTGACTTTC CASSQGSQGFFSGANVLTF
TRBJ2-1 . TRBV7-2 TRBD2 TGTGCCAGCAGCTTAGCTGCGGGGGGGCCAGAGCAGTTCTTC CASSLAAGGPEQFF
TRBJ2-1 . TRBV10-3 TRBD1 TGTGCCATCAGTGAGGGACAGGGATACAATGAGCAGTTCTTC CAISEGQGYNEQFF
TRBJ2-1 . TRBV4-3 . TGCGCCAGCAGCCAAGTGTTTCGGGGTGACAATGAGCAGTTCTTC CASSQVFRGDNEQFF
TRBJ1-6 once TRBV19 . TGTGCCAGTTGGGACACAAAAAGCTCCTATAATTCACCCCTCCACTTT CASWDTKSSYNSPLHF
TRBJ2-3 . TRBV5-1 . TGCGCCAGCAGCCAGCCGACTAAAGATACGCAGTATTTT CASSQPTKDTQYF
TRBJ2-2 . TRBV7-8 . TGTGCCAGCAGGCCGTCTCGTCGGGAGACCACCGGGGAGCTGTTTTTT CASRPSRRETTGELFF
TRBJ2-7 . TRBV7-6 TRBD2 TGTGCCAGCAGCTCGGTAGAGCGGGGGTTCTACGAGCAGTACTTC CASSSVERGFYEQYF
TRBJ1-3 . TRBV30 . TGTGCCTGGAGCCCTATGGGATGGGAGGCTGGAAACACCATATATTTT CAWSPMGWEAGNTIYF
TRBJ1-4 . TRBV27 . TGTGCCAGCAGTTTAAGCAGGAATAATGAAAAACTGTTTTTT CASSLSRNNEKLFF
TRBJ2-7 . TRBV19 TRBD1 TGTGCCACCACCGGGACAGGGGTGTACGAGCAGTACTTC CATTGTGVYEQYF
TRBJ2-7 . TRBV27 . TGTGCCAGCAGTTTGGGACGGTCACCCACCTACGAGCAGTACTTC CASSLGRSPTYEQYF
TRBJ1-5 . TRBV7-8 . TGTGCCAGCAGCTTACGGGACATTAGCAATCAGCCCCAGCATTTT CASSLRDISNQPQHF
TRBJ2-7 . TRBV7-8 TRBD2 TGTGCCAGCAGCCAGACTAGCGGGGGATCTAAGACCTACGAGCAGTACTTC CASSQTSGGSKTYEQYF
TRBJ1-5 . TRBV6-1 . TGTGCCAGCAGTGTCGGGATGAATCAGCCCCAGCATTTT CASSVGMNQPQHF
TRBJ2-5 . TRBV6-5 TRBD2 TGTGCCAGCAGCTCTTTAGCGGGGGGCCCCGGGACCCAGTACTTC CASSSLAGGPGTQYF
TRBJ1-6 . TRBV2 TRBD1 TGTGCCAGCAGTGCGACAGGGATAGGAACACCCCTCCACTTT CASSATGIGTPLHF
TRBJ1-1 . TRBV2 TRBD1 TGTGCCAGCATTCCTAAGACAGGGAGAGTGAACACTGAAGCTTTCTTT CASIPKTGRVNTEAFF
TRBJ1-2 . TRBV5-5 . TGTGCCAGCAGCTTGAACAGGGCTGAGTACTATGGCTACACCTTC CASSLNRAEYYGYTF
TRBJ2-2 . TRBV19 TRBD1 TGTGCCAGTAAAGGTGACAGGGGTAACACCGGGGAGCTGTTTTTT CASKGDRGNTGELFF
TRBJ1-1 . TRBV11-1 . TGTGCCAGCAGCTTAGAGAACACTGAAGCTTTCTTT CASSLENTEAFF
TRBJ2-7 . TRBV6-6 . TGTGCCAGCAGTCCCGGGTCCTTCAACGAGCAGTACTTC CASSPGSFNEQYF
TRBJ1-2 . TRBV6-1 TRBD1 TGTGCCAGCAGTGAATTTAGGACAGGAGGCTATGGCTACACCTTC CASSEFRTGGYGYTF
TRBJ1-3 once TRBV30 . TGTGCCTGGACCTCAGACTCTGGAAACACCATATATTTT CAWTSDSGNTIYF
TRBJ1-2 . TRBV15 . TGTGCCACCAGCAGAGATTGGGAGGGGCGGGGTGGCTACACCTTC CATSRDWEGRGGYTF
TRBJ2-2 . TRBV25-1 . TGTGCCAGCAGTGAATGGAGGACCACCGGGGAGCTGTTTTTT CASSEWRTTGELFF
TRBJ1-5 . TRBV9 . TGTGCCAGCAGTTCTGGGGCGGGAGAGGGACCCCAGCATTTT CASSSGAGEGPQHF
TRBJ2-1 . TRBV5-1 TRBD2 TGCGCCAGCAGCTTGGATGGAGTTTGGCGGGGGTCCTACAATGAGCAGTTCTTC CASSLDGVWRGSYNEQFF
TRBJ2-7 . TRBV11-2 . TGTGCCAGCAGCGCGGACAGATCCTACGAGCAGTACTTC CASSADRSYEQYF
TRBJ1-1 . TRBV6-6 . TGTGCCAGCAGTGACCACACTGAAGCTTTCTTT CASSDHTEAFF
TRBJ2-3 . TRBV25-1 . TGTGCCAGCAGTGACCCAGGGCAGATCACAGATACGCAGTATTTT CASSDPGQITDTQYF
TRBJ2-5 . TRBV9 TRBD2 TGTGCCAGCAGCGTAGCGGGGGGGCCTCTGGAGACCCAGTACTTC CASSVAGGPLETQYF
TRBJ2-3 . TRBV30 TRBD1 TGTGCCTGGAGTGTGGGACAGAACACAGATACGCAGTATTTT CAWSVGQNTDTQYF
TRBJ2-2 . TRBV18 . TGTGCCAGCTCACGACCCTTCCGGGGTCCTACCGGGGAGCTGTTTTTT CASSRPFRGPTGELFF
TRBJ2-2 . TRBV6-5 TRBD1 TGTGCCAGCAGTTTAAGCCGGGACAGAAGGACCGGGGAGCTGTTTTTT CASSLSRDRRTGELFF
TRBJ2-5 . TRBV6-6 . TGTGCCAGCAGCCTACAGAGCCCCTTCCAAGAGACCCAGTACTTC CASSLQSPFQETQYF
TRBJ2-1 . TRBV4-3 . TGCGCCAGCAGCCCGGGCCTCGGAACCTACAATGAGCAGTTCTTC CASSPGLGTYNEQFF
TRBJ2-7 . TRBV5-1 TRBD2 TGCGCCAGCAGCTTGGTACAGCGGGGTGGGCACGAGCAGTACTTC CASSLVQRGGHEQYF
TRBJ2-5 . TRBV5-1 . TGCGCCAGCAGCGCCGAATCGGGACCCTCTTTAGAGACCCAGTACTTC CASSAESGPSLETQYF
TRBJ1-4 . TRBV29-1 . TGCAGCGTTGACAATGGAGGGGCTAATGAAAAACTGTTTTTT CSVDNGGANEKLFF
TRBJ1-5 few TRBV18 . TGTGCCAGCTCACCACAGGGCAATCAGCCCCAGCATTTT CASSPQGNQPQHF
TRBJ1-3 . TRBV5-1 TRBD1 TGCGCCAGCAGCTTGGCCAGGGGGCCTGGAAACACCATATATTTT CASSLARGPGNTIYF
TRBJ1-2 . TRBV5-4 TRBD1 TGTGCCAGCAGCCCACCTGACAGGGGACCTTCCTATGGCTACACCTTC CASSPPDRGPSYGYTF
TRBJ1-6 once TRBV6-5 TRBD1 TGTGCCAGCAGTTACTCGCGGGACAGCTTAAATTCACCCCTCCACTTT CASSYSRDSLNSPLHF